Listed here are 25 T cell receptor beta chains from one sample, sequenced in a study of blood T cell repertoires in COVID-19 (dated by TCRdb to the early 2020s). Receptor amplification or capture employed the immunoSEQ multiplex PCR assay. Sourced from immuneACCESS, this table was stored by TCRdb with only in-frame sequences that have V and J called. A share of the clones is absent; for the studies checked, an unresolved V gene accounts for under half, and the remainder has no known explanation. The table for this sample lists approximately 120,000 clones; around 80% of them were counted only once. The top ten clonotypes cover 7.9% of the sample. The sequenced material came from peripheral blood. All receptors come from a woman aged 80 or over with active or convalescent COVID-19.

CDR3 DNA: TGTGCCAGCAGCACCTCCAGGGGCTATGGCTACACCTTC. The encoded protein is CASSTSRGYGYTF. This chain joins TRBV7-8 and TRBJ1-2; TRBD1 might be the D (6 bases). Germline loops: CDR1 SGHVS, CDR2 FQNEAQ. Trimming left V 5 bases short and J 4 bases short, with 11 bases between. This CDR3 has 13 amino acids.

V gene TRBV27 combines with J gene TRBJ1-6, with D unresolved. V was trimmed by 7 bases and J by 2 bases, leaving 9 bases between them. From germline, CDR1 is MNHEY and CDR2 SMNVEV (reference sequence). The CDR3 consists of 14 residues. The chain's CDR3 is CASTPGTYNSPLHF. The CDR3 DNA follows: TGTGCCAGCACCCCGGGAACCTATAATTCACCCCTCCACTTT.

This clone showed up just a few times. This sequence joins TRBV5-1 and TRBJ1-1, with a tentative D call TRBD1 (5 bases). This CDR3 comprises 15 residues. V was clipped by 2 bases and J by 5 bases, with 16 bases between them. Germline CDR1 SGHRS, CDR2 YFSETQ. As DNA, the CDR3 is TGCGCCAGCAGCTTTGAACAGGACGGTCGAACTGAAGCTTTCTTT. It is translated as CASSFEQDGRTEAFF.

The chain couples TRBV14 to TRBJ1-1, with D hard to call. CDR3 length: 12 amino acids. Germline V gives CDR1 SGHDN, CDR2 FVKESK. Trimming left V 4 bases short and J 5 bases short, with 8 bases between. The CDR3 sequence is CASSPGWTEAFF. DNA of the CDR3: TGTGCCAGCAGCCCCGGGTGGACTGAAGCTTTCTTT. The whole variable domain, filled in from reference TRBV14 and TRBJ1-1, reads EAGVTQFPSHSVIEKGQTVTLRCDPISGHDNLYWYRRVMGKEIKFLLHFVKESKQDESGMPNNRFLAERTGGTYSTLKVQPAELEDSGVYFCASSPGWTEAFFGQGTRLTVV.

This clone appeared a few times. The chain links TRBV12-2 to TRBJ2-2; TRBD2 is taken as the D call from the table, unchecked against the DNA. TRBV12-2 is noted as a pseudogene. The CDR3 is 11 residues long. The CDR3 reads CRWREPGELFF. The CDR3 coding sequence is TGTCGGTGGAGGGAACCCGGGGAGCTGTTTTTT.

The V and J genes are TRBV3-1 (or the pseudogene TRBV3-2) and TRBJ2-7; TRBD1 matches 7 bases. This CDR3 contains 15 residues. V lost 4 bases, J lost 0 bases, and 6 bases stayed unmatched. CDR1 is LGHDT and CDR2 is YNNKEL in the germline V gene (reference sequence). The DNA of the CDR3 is TGTGCCAGCAGCCCCGGACAGGACCACTCCTACGAGCAGTACTTC. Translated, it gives CASSPGQDHSYEQYF.

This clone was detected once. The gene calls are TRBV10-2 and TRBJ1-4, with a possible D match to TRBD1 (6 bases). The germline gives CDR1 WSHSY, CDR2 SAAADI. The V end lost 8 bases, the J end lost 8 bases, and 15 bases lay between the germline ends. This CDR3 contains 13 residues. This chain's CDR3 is CASRTGTLEKLFF. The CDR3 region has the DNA TGCGCCAGCCGTACCGGGACACTAGAAAAACTGTTTTTT.

The CDR3 loop reads CASSTGGGYTF. The CDR3 region has the DNA TGTGCCAGCAGCACAGGGGGTGGCTACACCTTC. This rearrangement joins TRBV9 to TRBJ1-2, with 8 bases identical to TRBD1. The V and J ends lost 4 bases and 7 bases, in that order; junction bases with no gene match: 0. The CDR3 runs 11 residues. Per the germline V gene, CDR1 is SGDLS and CDR2 is YYNGEE.

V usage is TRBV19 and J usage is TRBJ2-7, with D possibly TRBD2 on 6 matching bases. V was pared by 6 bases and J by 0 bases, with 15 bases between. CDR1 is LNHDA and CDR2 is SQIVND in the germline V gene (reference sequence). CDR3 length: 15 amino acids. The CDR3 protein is CASRPGLASSYEQYF. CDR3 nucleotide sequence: TGTGCCAGTAGACCGGGACTCGCGAGCTCCTACGAGCAGTACTTC.

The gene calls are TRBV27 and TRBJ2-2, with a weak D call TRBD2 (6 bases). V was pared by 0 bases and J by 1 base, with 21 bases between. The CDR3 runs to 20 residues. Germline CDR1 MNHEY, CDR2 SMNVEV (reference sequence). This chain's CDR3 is CASSLSAGGAQARNTGELFF. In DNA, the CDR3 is TGTGCCAGCAGTTTATCGGCCGGCGGGGCTCAAGCCCGGAACACCGGGGAGCTGTTTTTT.

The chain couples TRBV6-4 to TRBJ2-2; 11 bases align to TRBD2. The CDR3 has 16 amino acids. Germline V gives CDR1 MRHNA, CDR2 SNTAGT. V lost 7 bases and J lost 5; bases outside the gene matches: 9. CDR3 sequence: CASKVTGTSGTGELFF. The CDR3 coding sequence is TGTGCCAGCAAAGTGACCGGGACTAGCGGAACCGGGGAGCTGTTTTTT.

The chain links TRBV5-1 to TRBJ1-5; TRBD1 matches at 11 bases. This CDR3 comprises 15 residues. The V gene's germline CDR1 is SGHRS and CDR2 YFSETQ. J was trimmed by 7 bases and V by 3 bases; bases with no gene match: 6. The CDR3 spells CASSSPRTGGQPQHF. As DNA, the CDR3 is TGCGCCAGCAGCTCCCCCCGGACAGGGGGCCAGCCCCAGCATTTT.

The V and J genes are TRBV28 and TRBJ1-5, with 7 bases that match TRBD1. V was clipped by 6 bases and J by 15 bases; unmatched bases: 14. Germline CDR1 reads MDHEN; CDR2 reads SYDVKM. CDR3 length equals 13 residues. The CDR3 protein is CASSDRVSTSPHF. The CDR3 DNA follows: TGTGCCAGCAGCGACAGGGTATCGACCTCCCCGCATTTT.

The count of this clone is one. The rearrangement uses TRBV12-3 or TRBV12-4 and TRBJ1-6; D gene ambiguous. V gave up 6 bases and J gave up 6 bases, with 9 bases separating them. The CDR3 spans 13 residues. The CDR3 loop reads CASRPGGNSPLHF. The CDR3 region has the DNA TGTGCCAGCAGACCCGGTGGTAATTCACCCCTCCACTTT.

The CDR3 DNA sequence: TGTGCCAGCAGTTCCACGTCGGGGGGAGTGAGGGCCTACAATGAGCAGTTCTTC. Translating gives CASSSTSGGVRAYNEQFF. V usage is TRBV28 and J usage is TRBJ2-1; 7 positions match TRBD2. Unmatched junction bases numbered 14, after V lost 4 bases and J lost 2 bases. This CDR3 spans 18 amino acids. Germline CDR1 reads MDHEN; CDR2 reads SYDVKM.

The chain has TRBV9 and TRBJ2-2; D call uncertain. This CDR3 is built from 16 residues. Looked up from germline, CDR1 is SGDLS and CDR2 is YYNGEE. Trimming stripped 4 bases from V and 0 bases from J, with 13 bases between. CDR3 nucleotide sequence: TGTGCCAGCAGCCCGACAAGCCCCACGAACACCGGGGAGCTGTTTTTT. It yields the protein CASSPTSPTNTGELFF.

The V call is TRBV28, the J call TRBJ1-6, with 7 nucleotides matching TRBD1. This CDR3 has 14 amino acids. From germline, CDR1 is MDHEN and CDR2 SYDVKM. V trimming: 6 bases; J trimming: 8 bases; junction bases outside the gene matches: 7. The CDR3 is CASSSGGQYSPLHF. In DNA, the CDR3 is TGTGCCAGCAGCTCAGGGGGGCAATATTCACCCCTCCACTTT.

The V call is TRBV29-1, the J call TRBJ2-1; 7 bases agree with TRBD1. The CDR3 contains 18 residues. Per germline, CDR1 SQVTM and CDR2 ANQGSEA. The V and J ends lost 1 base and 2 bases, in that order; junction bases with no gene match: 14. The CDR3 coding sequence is TGCAGCGTTGAAGGCCGGGACAGTCCGCCTGGGGCCTACAATGAGCAGTTCTTC. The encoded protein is CSVEGRDSPPGAYNEQFF.

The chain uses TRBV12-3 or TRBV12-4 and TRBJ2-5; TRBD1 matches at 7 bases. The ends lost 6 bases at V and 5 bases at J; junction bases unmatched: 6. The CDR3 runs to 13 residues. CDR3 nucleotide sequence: TGTGCCAGCAGGACAGGGTGGAGGGAGACCCAGTACTTC. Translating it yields CASRTGWRETQYF.

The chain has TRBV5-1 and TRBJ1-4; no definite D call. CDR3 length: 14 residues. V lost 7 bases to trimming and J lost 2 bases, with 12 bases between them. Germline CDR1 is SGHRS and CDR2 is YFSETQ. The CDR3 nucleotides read TGCGCCAGCCGGACGGAGGTGACTAATGAAAAACTGTTTTTT. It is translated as CASRTEVTNEKLFF.

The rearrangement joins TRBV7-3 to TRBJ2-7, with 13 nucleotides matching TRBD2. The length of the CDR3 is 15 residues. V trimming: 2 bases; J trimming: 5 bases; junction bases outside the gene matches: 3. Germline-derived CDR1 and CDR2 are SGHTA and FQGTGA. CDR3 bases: TGTGCCAGCAGCTTAGGACTAGCGGGAGCCCACGAGCAGTACTTC. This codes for CASSLGLAGAHEQYF.

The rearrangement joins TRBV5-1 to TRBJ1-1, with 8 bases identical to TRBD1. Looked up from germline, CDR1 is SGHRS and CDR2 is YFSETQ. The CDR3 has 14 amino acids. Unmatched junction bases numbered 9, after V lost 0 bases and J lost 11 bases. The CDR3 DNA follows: TGCGCCAGCAGCTTGGACTTGGCAGGGGGCCGGGCTTTCTTT. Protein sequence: CASSLDLAGGRAFF.

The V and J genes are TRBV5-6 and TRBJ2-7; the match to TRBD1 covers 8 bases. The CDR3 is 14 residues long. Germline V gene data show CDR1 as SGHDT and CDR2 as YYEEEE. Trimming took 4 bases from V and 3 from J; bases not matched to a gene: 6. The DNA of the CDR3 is TGTGCCAGCAGCCCTGACAGGGGAATCTACGAGCAGTACTTC. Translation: CASSPDRGIYEQYF.

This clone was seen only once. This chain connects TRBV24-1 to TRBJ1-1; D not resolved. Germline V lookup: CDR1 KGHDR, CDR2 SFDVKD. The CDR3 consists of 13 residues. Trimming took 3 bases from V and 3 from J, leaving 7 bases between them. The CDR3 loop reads CATSDAGYTEAFF. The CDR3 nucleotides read TGTGCCACCAGTGATGCGGGCTACACTGAAGCTTTCTTT.

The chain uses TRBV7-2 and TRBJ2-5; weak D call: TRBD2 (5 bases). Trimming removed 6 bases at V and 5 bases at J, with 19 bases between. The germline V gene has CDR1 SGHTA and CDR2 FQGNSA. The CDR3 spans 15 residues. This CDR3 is CASRPRLSDMETQYF. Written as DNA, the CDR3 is TGTGCCAGCAGACCTCGACTATCCGACATGGAGACCCAGTACTTC.